The present TCR beta chain was sequenced within a study of type 1 regulatory T cells. Turning to the study itself: An in vitro protocol generated T-allo10, a Tr1-enriched, alloantigen-specific CD4 T cell product.

As for this clonotype: The antigen remains undetermined.

T-allo10 cells from the graft donor were described as anergic, host-alloantigen-specific, and alloantigen-specific suppressors. The germline V and J ends were trimmed by 1 base and 3 bases, with 13 bases remaining between them. In germline, CDR1 is SGHTA, CDR2 FQGNSA. This CDR3 comprises 15 residues. TCRdb processed the reads anew with MiXCR; each CDR3 protein has one entry. This sample carries some 22,000 distinct CDR3 sequences, about two thirds of them seen once, and the ten largest clones take roughly an eighth. Sequencing was carried out using cultured T cells, either the whole culture or a sorted T cell fraction (not recorded which). Subset given: Tr1-enriched cell product generated in vitro against host alloantigens. This TCR derives from a human donor in good health. The rearrangement uses TRBV7-2 and TRBJ2-7; D not certain. The CDR3 sequence: CASSLGGIKSYEQYF. The CDR3 DNA sequence: TGTGCCAGCAGCTTAGGGGGAATTAAAAGCTACGAGCAGTACTTC.